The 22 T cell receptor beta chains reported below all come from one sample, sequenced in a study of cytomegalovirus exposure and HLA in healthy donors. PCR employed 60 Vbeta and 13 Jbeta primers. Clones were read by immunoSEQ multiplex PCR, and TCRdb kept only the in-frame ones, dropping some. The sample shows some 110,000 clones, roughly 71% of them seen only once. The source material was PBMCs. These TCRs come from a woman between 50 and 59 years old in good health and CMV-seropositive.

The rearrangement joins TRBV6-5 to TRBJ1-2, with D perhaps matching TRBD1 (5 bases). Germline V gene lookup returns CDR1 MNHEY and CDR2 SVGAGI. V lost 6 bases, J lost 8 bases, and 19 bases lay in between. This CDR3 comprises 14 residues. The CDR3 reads CASSRGASIGGYTF. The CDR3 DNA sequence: TGTGCCAGCAGCCGCGGGGCCTCAATAGGAGGCTACACCTTC.

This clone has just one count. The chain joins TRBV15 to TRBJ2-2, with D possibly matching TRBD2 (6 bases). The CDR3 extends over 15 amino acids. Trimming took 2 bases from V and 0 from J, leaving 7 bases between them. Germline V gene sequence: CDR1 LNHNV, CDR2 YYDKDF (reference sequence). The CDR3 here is CATSRSGANTGELFF. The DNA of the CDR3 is TGTGCCACCAGCAGATCGGGGGCGAACACCGGGGAGCTGTTTTTT.

The CDR3, as DNA: TGTGCCAGTAGTATATATTGGGCAGGGGGATCTCAGCCCCAGCATTTT. It yields the protein CASSIYWAGGSQPQHF. The rearrangement uses TRBV19 and TRBJ1-5; TRBD1 agrees at 7 bases. Germline values: CDR1 LNHDA, CDR2 SQIVND (reference sequence). V was clipped by 2 bases and J by 6 bases; unmatched bases: 10. CDR3 length: 16 residues. The full variable domain, its missing parts supplied by reference TRBV19 and TRBJ1-5, is DGGITQSPKYLFRKEGQNVTLSCEQNLNHDAMYWYRQDPGQGLRLIYYSQIVNDFQKGDIAEGYSVSREKKESFPLTVTSAQKNPTAFYLCASSIYWAGGSQPQHFGDGTRLSIL.

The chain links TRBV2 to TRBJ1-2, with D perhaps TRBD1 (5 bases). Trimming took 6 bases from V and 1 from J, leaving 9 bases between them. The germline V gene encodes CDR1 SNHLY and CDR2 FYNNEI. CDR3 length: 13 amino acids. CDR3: CASSQGVNYGYTF. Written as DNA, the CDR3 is TGTGCCAGCAGCCAGGGTGTTAACTATGGCTACACCTTC.

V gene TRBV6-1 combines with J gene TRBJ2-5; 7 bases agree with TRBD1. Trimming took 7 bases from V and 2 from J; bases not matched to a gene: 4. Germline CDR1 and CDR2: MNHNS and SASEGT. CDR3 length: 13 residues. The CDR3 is CASTRDRQETQYF. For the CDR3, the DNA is TGTGCCAGCACCCGGGACAGACAAGAGACCCAGTACTTC.

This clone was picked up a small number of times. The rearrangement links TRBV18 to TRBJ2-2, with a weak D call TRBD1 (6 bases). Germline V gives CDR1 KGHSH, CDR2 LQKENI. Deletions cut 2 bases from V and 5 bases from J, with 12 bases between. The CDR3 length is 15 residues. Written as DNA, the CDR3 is TGTGCCAGCTCACCATTAAGGCAGGGGACCGGGGAGCTGTTTTTT. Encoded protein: CASSPLRQGTGELFF.

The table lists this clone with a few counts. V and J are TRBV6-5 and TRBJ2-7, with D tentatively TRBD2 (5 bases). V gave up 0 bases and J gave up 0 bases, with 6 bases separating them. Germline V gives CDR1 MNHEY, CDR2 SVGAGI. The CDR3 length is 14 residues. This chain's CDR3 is CASSYSRDSYEQYF. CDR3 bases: TGTGCCAGCAGTTACTCGAGGGACTCCTACGAGCAGTACTTC.

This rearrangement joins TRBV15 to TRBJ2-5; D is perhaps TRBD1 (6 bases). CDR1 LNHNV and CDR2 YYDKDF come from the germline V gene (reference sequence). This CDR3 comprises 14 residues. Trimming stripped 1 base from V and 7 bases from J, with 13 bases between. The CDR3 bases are TGTGCCACCAGCAGAGCTCTGGGGGCCGGGACCCAGTACTTC. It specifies CATSRALGAGTQYF.

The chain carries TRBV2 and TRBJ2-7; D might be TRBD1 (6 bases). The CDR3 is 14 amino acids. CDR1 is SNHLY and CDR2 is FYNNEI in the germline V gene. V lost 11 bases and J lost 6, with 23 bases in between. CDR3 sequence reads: CASLVEGVLSEQYF. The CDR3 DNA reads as TGTGCCTCTTTAGTCGAGGGGGTTCTAAGCGAGCAGTACTTC.

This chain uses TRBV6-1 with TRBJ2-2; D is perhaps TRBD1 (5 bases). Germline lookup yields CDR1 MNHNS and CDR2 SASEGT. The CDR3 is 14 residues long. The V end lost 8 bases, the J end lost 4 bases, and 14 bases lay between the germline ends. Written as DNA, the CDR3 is TGTGCCAGCTTAAAGCCAAGGGGCACCGGGGAGCTGTTTTTT. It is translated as CASLKPRGTGELFF.

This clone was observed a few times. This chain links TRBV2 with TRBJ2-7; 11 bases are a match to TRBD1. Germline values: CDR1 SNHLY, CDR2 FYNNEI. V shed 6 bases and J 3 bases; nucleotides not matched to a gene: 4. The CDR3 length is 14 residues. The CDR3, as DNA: TGTGCCAGCAGCAGGGACAGGGGGGACTACGAGCAGTACTTC. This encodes CASSRDRGDYEQYF.

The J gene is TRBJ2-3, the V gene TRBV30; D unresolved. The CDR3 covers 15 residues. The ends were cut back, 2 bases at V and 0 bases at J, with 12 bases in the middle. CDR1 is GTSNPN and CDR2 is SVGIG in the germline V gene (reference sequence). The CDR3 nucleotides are TGTGCCTGGAGTCCGGCGGCGGCTAGCACAGATACGCAGTATTTT. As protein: CAWSPAAASTDTQYF.

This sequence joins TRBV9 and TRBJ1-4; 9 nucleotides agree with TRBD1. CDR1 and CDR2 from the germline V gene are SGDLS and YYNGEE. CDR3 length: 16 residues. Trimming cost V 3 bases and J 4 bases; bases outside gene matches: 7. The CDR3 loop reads CASSEGQGRGNEKLFF. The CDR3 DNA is TGTGCCAGCAGCGAAGGACAGGGGCGGGGTAATGAAAAACTGTTTTTT.

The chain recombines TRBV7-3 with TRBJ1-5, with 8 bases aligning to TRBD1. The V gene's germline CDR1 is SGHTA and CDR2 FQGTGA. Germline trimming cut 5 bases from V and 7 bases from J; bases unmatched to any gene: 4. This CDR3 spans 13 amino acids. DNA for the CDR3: TGTGCCAGCAGCGCGGACAGGGACCAGCCCCAGCATTTT. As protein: CASSADRDQPQHF. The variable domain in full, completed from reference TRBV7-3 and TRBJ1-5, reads GAGVSQTPSNKVTEKGKYVELRCDPISGHTALYWYRQSLGQGPEFLIYFQGTGAADDSGLPNDRFFAVRPEGSVSTLKIQRTERGDSAVYLCASSADRDQPQHFGDGTRLSIL.

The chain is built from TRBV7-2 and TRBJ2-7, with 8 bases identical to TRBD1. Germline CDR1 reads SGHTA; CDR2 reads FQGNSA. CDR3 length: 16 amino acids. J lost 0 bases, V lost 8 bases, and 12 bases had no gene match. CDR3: CASPNSTGQVSYEQYF. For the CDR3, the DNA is TGTGCCAGCCCGAATAGCACGGGACAGGTCTCCTACGAGCAGTACTTC.

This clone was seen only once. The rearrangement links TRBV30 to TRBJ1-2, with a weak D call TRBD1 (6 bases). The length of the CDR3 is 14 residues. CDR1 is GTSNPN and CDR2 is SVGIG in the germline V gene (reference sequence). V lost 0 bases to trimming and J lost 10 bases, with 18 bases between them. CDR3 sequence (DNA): TGTGCCTGGAGTGTTTCAGGGACATTGAGCCTCTACACCTTC. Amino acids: CAWSVSGTLSLYTF. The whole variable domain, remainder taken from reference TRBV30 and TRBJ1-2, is SQTIHQWPATLVQPVGSPLSLECTVEGTSNPNLYWYRQAAGRGLQLLFYSVGIGQISSEVPQNLSASRPQDRQFILSSKKLLLSDSGFYLCAWSVSGTLSLYTFGSGTRLTVV.

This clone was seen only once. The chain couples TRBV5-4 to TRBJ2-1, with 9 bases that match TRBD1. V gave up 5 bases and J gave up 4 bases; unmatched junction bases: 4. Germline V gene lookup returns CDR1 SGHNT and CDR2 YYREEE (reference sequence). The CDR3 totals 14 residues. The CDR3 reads CASRGGTGYNEQFF. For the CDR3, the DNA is TGTGCCAGCAGAGGTGGGACAGGGTACAATGAGCAGTTCTTC.

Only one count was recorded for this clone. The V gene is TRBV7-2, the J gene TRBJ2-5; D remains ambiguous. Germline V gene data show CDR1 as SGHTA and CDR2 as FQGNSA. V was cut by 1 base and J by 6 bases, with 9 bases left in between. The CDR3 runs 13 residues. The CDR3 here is CASSLGQSQTQYF. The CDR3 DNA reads TGTGCCAGCAGCTTAGGGCAGTCACAGACCCAGTACTTC.

CDR3 nucleotide sequence: TGTGCCAGCAGTTACTCGGACAGGGGCTATGGCTACACCTTC. This encodes CASSYSDRGYGYTF. The V and J genes are TRBV6-6 and TRBJ1-2; 9 positions agree with TRBD1. CDR3 length: 14 amino acids. Germline values: CDR1 MNHNY, CDR2 SVGAGI (reference sequence). V gave up 0 bases and J gave up 4 bases; unmatched junction bases: 0.

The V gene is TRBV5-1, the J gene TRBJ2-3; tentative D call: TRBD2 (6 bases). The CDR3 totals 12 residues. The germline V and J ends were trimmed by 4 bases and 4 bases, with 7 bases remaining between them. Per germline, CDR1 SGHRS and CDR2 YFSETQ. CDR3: CASSRGSDTQYF. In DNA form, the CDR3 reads TGCGCCAGCAGCCGGGGGTCAGATACGCAGTATTTT.

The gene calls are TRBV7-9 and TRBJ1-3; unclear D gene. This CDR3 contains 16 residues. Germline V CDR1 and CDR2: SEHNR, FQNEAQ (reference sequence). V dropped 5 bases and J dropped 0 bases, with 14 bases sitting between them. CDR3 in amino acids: CASSAAGGYSGNTIYF. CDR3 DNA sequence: TGTGCCAGCAGCGCAGCCGGCGGCTACTCTGGAAACACCATATATTTT.

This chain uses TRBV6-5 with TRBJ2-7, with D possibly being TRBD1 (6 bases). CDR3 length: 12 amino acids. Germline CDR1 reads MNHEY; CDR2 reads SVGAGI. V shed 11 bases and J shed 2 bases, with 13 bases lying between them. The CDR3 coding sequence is TGTGCCGTACAGGGTCCGGCCTACGAGCAGTACTTC. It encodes CAVQGPAYEQYF.